A single sample is the source of the 15 T cell receptor beta chains below, sequenced in a study of T cell responses to AZD1222 COVID-19 vaccine. Method: immunoSEQ multiplex PCR; TCRdb's copy keeps in-frame clones and lacks some. Here the sample spans about 200,000 clones, 90% to 95% being singletons. The sample in question was peripheral blood, obtained 28 days after the second AZD1222 dose. These receptors were collected from an adult who received the AZD1222 COVID-19 vaccine.

The chain joins TRBV29-1 to TRBJ1-6; no clear D. This CDR3 comprises 10 residues. Trimming took 7 bases from V and 15 from J, leaving 13 bases between them. Germline V CDR1 and CDR2: SQVTM, ANQGSEA. The chain's CDR3 is CSAMDGNLHF. Written as DNA, the CDR3 is TGCAGCGCCATGGACGGTAACCTCCACTTT.

This rearrangement joins TRBV19 to TRBJ1-1, with 7 bases identical to TRBD1. V shed 3 bases and J 11 bases; nucleotides not matched to a gene: 6. Per germline, CDR1 LNHDA and CDR2 SQIVND (reference sequence). CDR3 length equals 12 residues. The CDR3 region is CASSINPRGAFF. CDR3 coding DNA: TGTGCCAGTAGTATCAACCCCAGGGGGGCTTTCTTT.

This chain connects TRBV2 to TRBJ2-1; D is perhaps TRBD2 (7 bases). Deletions cut 7 bases from V and 6 bases from J, with 10 bases between. The V gene's germline CDR1 is SNHLY and CDR2 FYNNEI. The CDR3 has 12 residues. DNA of the CDR3: TGTGCCAGCACAGGGGAGGGCAATGAGCAGTTCTTC. This gives the protein CASTGEGNEQFF. Complete variable domain (other parts from reference TRBV2 and TRBJ2-1): EPEVTQTPSHQVTQMGQEVILRCVPISNHLYFYWYRQILGQKVEFLVSFYNNEISEKSEIFDDQFSVERPDGSNFTLKIRSTKLEDSAMYFCASTGEGNEQFFGPGTRLTVL.

The rearrangement uses TRBV7-3 and TRBJ2-7; 10 nucleotides match TRBD1. CDR1 and CDR2 (germline): SGHTA, FQGTGA. This CDR3 spans 16 amino acids. V lost 2 bases, J lost 3 bases, and 7 bases stayed unmatched. The CDR3: CASSLGDRGRGYEQYF. The DNA of the CDR3 is TGTGCCAGCAGCTTAGGGGACAGGGGACGGGGCTACGAGCAGTACTTC.

This sequence joins TRBV5-4 and TRBJ1-1, with TRBD1 identical over 9 bases. This CDR3 is 16 amino acids long. Germline V gives CDR1 SGHNT, CDR2 YYREEE (reference sequence). The trim removed 5 bases at V and 0 bases at J, leaving 8 bases unmatched. CDR3 protein: CASSPTGGGMNTEAFF. DNA of the CDR3: TGTGCCAGCAGTCCGACAGGGGGAGGGATGAACACTGAAGCTTTCTTT.

The chain carries TRBV5-6 and TRBJ1-4; the D gene is possibly TRBD1 (6 bases). CDR1 and CDR2 from the germline V gene are SGHDT and YYEEEE. This CDR3 comprises 18 residues. Trimming left V 0 bases short and J 0 bases short, with 15 bases between. For the CDR3, the DNA is TGTGCCAGCAGCTTGGCGTACTTAAGGGGGTCAACTAATGAAAAACTGTTTTTT. It codes for CASSLAYLRGSTNEKLFF.

The chain employs TRBV3-1 (or the pseudogene TRBV3-2) and TRBJ2-7; tentatively, D is TRBD2 (6 bases). The ends were cut back, 4 bases at V and 6 bases at J, with 13 bases in the middle. Germline V gene sequence: CDR1 LGHDT, CDR2 YNNKEL (reference sequence). The CDR3 length is 13 residues. The CDR3 DNA reads TGTGCCAGCAGCCCCCGACTAGATCTCGAGCAGTACTTC. Amino acids: CASSPRLDLEQYF.

This chain joins TRBV7-3 and TRBJ2-1; tentatively, D is TRBD2 (5 bases). Germline-derived CDR1 and CDR2 are SGHTA and FQGTGA. The CDR3 is made up of 16 amino acids. Trimming cost V 5 bases and J 1 base, with 15 bases left between them. The CDR3 DNA reads TGTGCCAGCAGCGAGACTAACGTACCTTCCTACAATGAGCAGTTCTTC. This codes for CASSETNVPSYNEQFF.

This clone was counted only a few times. The V call is TRBV6-5, the J call TRBJ1-1; D is perhaps TRBD1 (6 bases). V was cut by 6 bases and J by 5 bases, with 19 bases left in between. Germline V gene lookup returns CDR1 MNHEY and CDR2 SVGAGI. This CDR3 region has 15 residues. CDR3 in amino acids: CASRTRGGVETEAFF. The CDR3 coding sequence is TGTGCCAGCAGGACCCGAGGGGGAGTAGAGACTGAAGCTTTCTTT.

The J gene is TRBJ2-4, the V gene TRBV7-9; no clear D gene. Germline V gives CDR1 SEHNR, CDR2 FQNEAQ (reference sequence). There are 13 residues in the CDR3. Trimming took off 1 base at V and 8 bases at J, with 9 bases between the two ends. As DNA, the CDR3 is TGTGCCAGCAGCTTAGGAGTGAATGACATTCAGTACTTC. Amino acids: CASSLGVNDIQYF.

J is TRBJ1-1 and V is TRBV4-1; D is unresolved. Germline V gene data show CDR1 as MGHRA and CDR2 as YSYEKL. Trimming took 0 bases from V and 2 from J, leaving 7 bases between them. The CDR3 runs to 14 residues. The CDR3 DNA reads as TGCGCCAGCAGCCAAGAGTCGAGAAACACTGAAGCTTTCTTT. The encoded protein is CASSQESRNTEAFF.

The V gene is TRBV27, the J gene TRBJ1-1; no reliable D call. V was trimmed by 0 bases and J by 4 bases, leaving 12 bases between them. The germline V gene has CDR1 MNHEY and CDR2 SMNVEV (reference sequence). The CDR3 consists of 15 residues. The CDR3 DNA sequence: TGTGCCAGCAGTTTATCGCGATTAATGGGCACTGAAGCTTTCTTT. It yields the protein CASSLSRLMGTEAFF.

With respect to this clone: A junction boundary mismatches the germline segment, possibly from a read error. The genes are TRBV5-1 and TRBJ2-1; 9 bases map to TRBD1. CDR1 is SGHRS and CDR2 is YFSETQ in the germline V gene. CDR3 length: 13 residues. The CDR3 loop is CASSLAGGQGRVF. For the CDR3, the DNA is TGCGCCAGCAGCTTGGCCGGAGGACAGGGGAGGGTCTTC. Drawing the rest from reference TRBV5-1 and TRBJ2-1, the complete variable domain is KAGVTQTPRYLIKTRGQQVTLSCSPISGHRSVSWYQQTPGQGLQFLFEYFSETQRNKGNFPGRFSGRQFSNSRSEMNVSTLELGDSALYLCASSLAGGQGRVFGPGTRLTVL.

This clone has only one observation. The V gene is TRBV19, the J gene TRBJ1-2; 9 bases are shared with TRBD1. V lost 6 bases, J lost 8 bases, and 10 bases stayed unmatched. There are 14 residues in the CDR3. From germline, CDR1 is LNHDA and CDR2 SQIVND (reference sequence). The CDR3 loop reads CASSSSGTGRGYTF. In nucleotides, the CDR3 is TGTGCCAGTAGCTCCTCCGGGACAGGGCGCGGCTACACCTTC.

The chain combines TRBV27 with TRBJ1-4; maybe TRBD1 (5 bases). The ends were cut back, 6 bases at V and 3 bases at J, with 14 bases in the middle. Per germline, CDR1 MNHEY and CDR2 SMNVEV (reference sequence). The CDR3 totals 15 residues. The CDR3 reads CASRDVTAANEKLFF. In DNA form, the CDR3 reads TGTGCCAGCAGGGACGTGACAGCTGCTAATGAAAAACTGTTTTTT.